This entry lists 20 T cell receptor beta chains sequenced from one sample in a study of blood T cells in healthy people across ages (dated by TCRdb to 2013 to 2016). The protocol used for the library was 5' RACE. TCRdb records Illumina HiSeq 2500 as the sequencer. A second roughly 6 to 12 cycle PCR used a sample-barcoded 5' primer and a J-beta primer mix. The raw public data were reprocessed by TCRdb itself: fastp quality trimming at Q25, MiXCR clonotype calling, in-frame beta chains only. Rows are unified per CDR3 protein, each entry keeping the most common DNA and genes. Counted in this sample were 1.5 million to 2 million distinct CDR3 sequences; about 50% of them appeared once. The leading ten clones occupy less than 2.5% of the sample. Sequenced: blood. Every receptor here comes from a middle-aged woman in good health.

On this clonotype itself: One junction end does not reproduce the germline sequence, and a read error may be involved. The V and J genes are TRBV6-2 or TRBV6-3 and TRBJ2-5; no firm D call. The V gene's germline CDR1 is MNHEY and CDR2 SVGEGT. The CDR3 runs 13 residues. In DNA, the CDR3 is TGTGCCAGCAGTGATCTCAACCAAGGGACCCAGTACTTC. Its translation is CASSDLNQGTQYF.

This clonotype has more than one count but fewer than ten. The rearrangement links TRBV6-2 or TRBV6-3 to TRBJ2-1, with 8 bases lining up with TRBD2. V lost 1 base to trimming and J lost 5 bases; unmatched junction nucleotides: 7. This CDR3 has 16 residues. From germline, CDR1 is MNHEY and CDR2 SVGEGT. The chain's CDR3 is CASSYLAGGLNNEQFF. The CDR3 DNA reads as TGTGCCAGCAGTTACTTGGCGGGGGGCCTAAACAATGAGCAGTTCTTC.

The chain couples TRBV28 to TRBJ2-7, with D perhaps matching TRBD1 (5 bases). Germline V gene sequence: CDR1 MDHEN, CDR2 SYDVKM. V lost 1 base and J 11 bases, leaving 21 bases between the germline ends. This CDR3 spans 15 amino acids. The CDR3: CASSLSGKGKKQEYF. CDR3 bases: TGTGCCAGCAGTTTATCAGGGAAGGGCAAGAAGCAAGAGTACTTC.

The chain combines TRBV13 with TRBJ1-2; D call uncertain. There are 14 residues in the CDR3. Germline assignment: CDR1 PRHDT and CDR2 FYEKMQ (reference sequence). V lost 0 bases and J 10 bases, leaving 15 bases between the germline ends. The CDR3, as DNA: TGTGCCAGCAGCTTAGGTTCCGGGCCGCAAGACTACACCTTC. Translation gives CASSLGSGPQDYTF.

The chain joins TRBV4-3 to TRBJ2-5; 7 positions match TRBD1. The trim removed 4 bases at V and 2 bases at J, leaving 7 bases unmatched. Germline V gene data show CDR1 as LGHNA and CDR2 as YSLEER. The CDR3 totals 15 residues. The CDR3 nucleotides are TGCGCCAGCAGCCGAGACCAGACAGGGCAAGAGACCCAGTACTTC. Translating gives CASSRDQTGQETQYF.

J is TRBJ1-4 and V is TRBV5-1; the D is unclear. Trimming removed 4 bases at V and 6 bases at J, with 13 bases between. The CDR3 consists of 14 residues. Per germline, CDR1 SGHRS and CDR2 YFSETQ. Here the CDR3 DNA reads TGCGCCAGCAGCGTGGCCAGTTCAGATGAAAAACTGTTTTTT. Protein sequence: CASSVASSDEKLFF. Variable domain in full (rest from reference TRBV5-1 and TRBJ1-4): KAGVTQTPRYLIKTRGQQVTLSCSPISGHRSVSWYQQTPGQGLQFLFEYFSETQRNKGNFPGRFSGRQFSNSRSEMNVSTLELGDSALYLCASSVASSDEKLFFGSGTQLSVL.

With regard to this clonotype: One junction end disagrees with the germline gene, perhaps due to a read error. The chain is built from TRBV5-1 and TRBJ2-1, with D possibly called TRBD1 or TRBD2 (5 bases each). There are 13 residues in the CDR3. CDR1 is SGHRS and CDR2 is YFSETQ in the germline V gene. This CDR3 reads CASSWGFNNEQFF. The CDR3 coding sequence is TGCGCCAGCAGTTGGGGGTTTAACAACGAGCAGTTCTTC.

The rearrangement links TRBV6-5 to TRBJ1-1; no definite D call. V was trimmed by 2 bases and J by 1 base, leaving 17 bases between them. Germline assignment: CDR1 MNHEY and CDR2 SVGAGI. The CDR3 covers 17 residues. CDR3 in amino acids: CASSYTGAGRRNTEAFF. CDR3 coding DNA: TGTGCCAGCAGTTACACCGGTGCCGGACGGAGGAACACTGAAGCTTTCTTT.

The chain couples TRBV29-1 to TRBJ2-5; D perhaps matches TRBD2 (6 bases). V was shortened by 6 bases and J by 0 bases, with 14 bases between the two germline ends. In germline, CDR1 is SQVTM, CDR2 ANQGSEA. The CDR3 runs to 14 residues. CDR3 DNA sequence: TGCAGCGTCCTACTAGCCCAGTACCAAGAGACCCAGTACTTC. It translates to CSVLLAQYQETQYF.

This chain joins TRBV6-2 or TRBV6-3 and TRBJ2-5; possibly TRBD2 for D (5 bases). Matching the DNA end better, TRBJ2-7 makes the J call doubtful. Germline CDR1 is MNHEY and CDR2 is SVGEGT. This CDR3 contains 13 residues. Here the CDR3 reads CASSTGVWYEQYF. Written as DNA, the CDR3 is TGTGCCAGCTCTACCGGGGTGTGGTACGAGCAGTACTTC.

In its sample, this clonotype was seen a few times. The chain is built from TRBV20-1 and TRBJ2-7, with 7 bases that match TRBD2. Germline CDR1 DFQATT, CDR2 SNEGSKA (reference sequence). The junction had 10 bases not matched to a gene; V was cut back by 8 bases and J by 6 bases. There are 12 residues in the CDR3. Written as DNA, the CDR3 is TGCAGTCTCTGGGGGGGTTTGGGCGAGCAGTACTTC. It is translated as CSLWGGLGEQYF.

The chain has TRBV12-3 or TRBV12-4 and TRBJ1-2, with D unresolved. The length of the CDR3 is 13 residues. Trimming pared 6 bases from V and 3 bases from J, leaving 11 bases between. The CDR3 spells CASSNPGHYGYTF. The CDR3 bases are TGTGCCAGCAGCAATCCCGGTCACTATGGCTACACCTTC.

The genes are TRBV4-2 and TRBJ2-5; D remains ambiguous. The CDR3 length is 15 residues. With 0 bases removed from V and 1 base from J, the gap between germline ends came to 9 bases. CDR1 is LGHNA, CDR2 YNFKEQ, per germline. Here the CDR3 reads CASSQDWNLQETQYF. The CDR3 coding sequence is TGTGCCAGCAGCCAAGATTGGAACCTCCAAGAGACCCAGTACTTC.

V gene TRBV13 combines with J gene TRBJ2-3; 10 bases match TRBD2. The CDR3 consists of 15 residues. Germline V gene lookup returns CDR1 PRHDT and CDR2 FYEKMQ (reference sequence). The trim removed 4 bases at V and 2 bases at J, leaving 3 bases unmatched. The CDR3 is CASSSAGGATDTQYF. CDR3 coding DNA: TGTGCCAGCAGCTCAGCGGGGGGGGCCACAGATACGCAGTATTTT. Drawing the rest from reference TRBV13 and TRBJ2-3, the complete variable domain is AAGVIQSPRHLIKEKRETATLKCYPIPRHDTVYWYQQGPGQDPQFLISFYEKMQSDKGSIPDRFSAQQFSDYHSELNMSSLELGDSALYFCASSSAGGATDTQYFGPGTRLTVL.

V usage is TRBV7-8 and J usage is TRBJ2-5; a weak D match, TRBD2 (6 bases). The CDR3 sequence is 16 residues long. Germline V gene sequence: CDR1 SGHVS, CDR2 FQNEAQ. With 5 bases removed from V and 6 bases from J, the gap between germline ends came to 22 bases. As DNA, the CDR3 is TGTGCCAGCAGCCCTACGGTTGGTTTCGGAGGGCAGACCCAGTACTTC. Amino acids: CASSPTVGFGGQTQYF.

Turning to this clonotype: The germline gene is not matched at one end of the junction; a read error may be the cause. The chain has TRBV29-1 and TRBJ2-5; no firm D call. In germline, CDR1 is SQVTM, CDR2 ANQGSEA. The CDR3 runs 12 residues. CDR3 in amino acids: CSGDIPQGTQYF. The CDR3 DNA is TGCAGCGGTGACATACCGCAAGGGACCCAGTACTTC.

The rearrangement uses TRBV20-1 and TRBJ2-1; possibly TRBD2 for D (5 bases). The CDR3 extends over 13 amino acids. Germline values: CDR1 DFQATT, CDR2 SNEGSKA (reference sequence). Trimming took off 6 bases at V and 5 bases at J, with 14 bases between the two ends. CDR3 DNA: TGCAGTGCAGTAGAGGACGGGGACAATGAGCAGTTCTTC. This gives the protein CSAVEDGDNEQFF.

This clonotype was counted only a few times. The gene calls are TRBV28 and TRBJ2-7; D gene ambiguous. Germline V gives CDR1 MDHEN, CDR2 SYDVKM. Trimming took 7 bases from V and 0 from J, leaving 16 bases between them. This CDR3 is 15 amino acids long. CDR3 residues: CASIPTVFSSYEQYF. Here the CDR3 DNA reads TGTGCCAGCATTCCTACGGTCTTTTCCTCCTACGAGCAGTACTTC.

The chain carries TRBV18 and TRBJ2-1; D might be TRBD1 (6 bases). V lost 5 bases and J 13 bases, leaving 21 bases between the germline ends. In germline, CDR1 is KGHSH, CDR2 LQKENI. The length of the CDR3 is 14 residues. The CDR3 protein is CASSGNRVKETQFF. The CDR3, as DNA: TGTGCCAGCTCAGGAAACAGGGTCAAAGAGACCCAGTTCTTC.

This clonotype was recorded a few times. The chain has TRBV7-8 and TRBJ2-1; 8 nucleotides align to TRBD2. CDR3 length: 15 amino acids. The junction had 9 bases not matched to a gene; V was cut back by 4 bases and J by 7 bases. Germline V lookup: CDR1 SGHVS, CDR2 FQNEAQ. The CDR3: CASSSRGGRGNEQFF. The CDR3 DNA reads as TGTGCCAGCAGCTCTCGGGGGGGCCGGGGAAATGAGCAGTTCTTC.